The present TCR beta chain was sequenced within a study of regulatory T cells in long-lasting Graves disease. Study context: Persistence in Graves' disease denoted antithyroid drug use beyond 5 years alongside positive TSH receptor antibodies. Study-wide results and caveats: Persistent disease was characterized by preferential usage of TRBV28, TRBJ1-2 and TRBJ2-5.

The time point denotes: persistent/refractory GD, antithyroid drugs over 5 years with positive TRAb. Following extraction of RNA from PBMCs, that RNA was used to make the TCR library. A few counts support this clonotype. Its antigen is unidentified. Germline V gives CDR1 SNHLY, CDR2 FYNNEI. The V gene end was trimmed by 3 bases and the J gene end by 2 bases; junction bases not matched to a gene: 15. The CDR3 extends over 20 amino acids. Sequencing libraries for TCR beta were prepared with iRepertoire HTBI primers and Arm-PCR of CDR3 regions. TCRdb fed the multiplex PCR reads into MiXCR, producing one record per CDR3 protein. This sample has a few hundred thousand distinct CDR3 sequences, with about a quarter found just once.

The clonotype comes from a female donor with Graves disease. The sequences come from peripheral blood mononuclear cells (PBMCs), collected when the disease was refractory, from a patient treated with antithyroid drugs. The genes are TRBV2 and TRBJ1-6; 8 nucleotides agree with TRBD1. The CDR3: CASSEVPPFQGAAYNSPLHF. The DNA of the CDR3 is TGTGCCAGCAGTGAGGTCCCTCCTTTTCAGGGGGCCGCCTATAATTCACCCCTCCACTTT.